This T cell receptor beta chain was recovered during a study of blood T cell repertoires in COVID-19. Whole-study context: Italy, Spain and the United States were the sources of the convalescent and acute COVID-19 samples.

Germline lookup yields CDR1 KGHDR and CDR2 SFDVKD. This CDR3 is 14 amino acids long. The V end lost 3 bases, the J end lost 5 bases, and 12 bases lay between the germline ends. Method: immunoSEQ multiplex PCR; TCRdb's copy keeps in-frame clones and lacks some. The sample has tens of thousands of clones, around three quarters seen once. The source material was peripheral blood. V usage is TRBV24-1 and J usage is TRBJ1-2; D is undetermined. The TCR sequence derives from a man in his 70s with acute or convalescent COVID-19. The CDR3 reads CATSDTGRPYGYTF. CDR3 bases: TGTGCCACCAGTGATACGGGGAGGCCTTATGGCTACACCTTC.